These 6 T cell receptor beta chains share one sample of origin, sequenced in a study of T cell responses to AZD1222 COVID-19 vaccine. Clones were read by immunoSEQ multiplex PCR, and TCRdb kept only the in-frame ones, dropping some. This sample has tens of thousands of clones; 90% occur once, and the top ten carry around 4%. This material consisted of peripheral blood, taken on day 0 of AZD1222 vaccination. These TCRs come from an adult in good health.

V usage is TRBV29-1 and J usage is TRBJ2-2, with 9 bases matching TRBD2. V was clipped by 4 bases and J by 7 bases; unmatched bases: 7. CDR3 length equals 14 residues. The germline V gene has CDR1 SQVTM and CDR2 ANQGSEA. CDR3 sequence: CSVAGTSFHGELFF. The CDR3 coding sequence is TGCAGCGTTGCCGGGACTAGCTTTCACGGGGAGCTGTTTTTT.

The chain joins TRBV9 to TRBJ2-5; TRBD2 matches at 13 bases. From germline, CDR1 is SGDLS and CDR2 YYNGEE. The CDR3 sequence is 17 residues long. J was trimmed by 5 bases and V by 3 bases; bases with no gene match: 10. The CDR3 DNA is TGTGCCAGCAGCGAGACGGCGGGACTAGCGGGGCTCGAGACCCAGTACTTC. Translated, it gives CASSETAGLAGLETQYF. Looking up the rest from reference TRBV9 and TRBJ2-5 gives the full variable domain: DSGVTQTPKHLITATGQRVTLRCSPRSGDLSVYWYQQSLDQGLQFLIQYYNGEERAKGNILERFSAQQFPDLHSELNLSSLELGDSALYFCASSETAGLAGLETQYFGPGTRLLVL.

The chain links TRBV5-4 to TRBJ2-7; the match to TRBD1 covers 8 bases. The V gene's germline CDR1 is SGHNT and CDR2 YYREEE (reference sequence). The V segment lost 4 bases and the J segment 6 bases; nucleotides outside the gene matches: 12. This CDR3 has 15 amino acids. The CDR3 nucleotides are TGTGCCAGCAGCAACCAGGGGGCTAATTTCGGCGAGCAGTACTTC. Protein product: CASSNQGANFGEQYF.

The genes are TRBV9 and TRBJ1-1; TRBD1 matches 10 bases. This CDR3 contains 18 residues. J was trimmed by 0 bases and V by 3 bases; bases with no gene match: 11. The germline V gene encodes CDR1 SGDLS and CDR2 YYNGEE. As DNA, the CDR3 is TGTGCCAGCAGCGCGATGGGGACAGGGGACTTTATGAACACTGAAGCTTTCTTT. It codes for CASSAMGTGDFMNTEAFF. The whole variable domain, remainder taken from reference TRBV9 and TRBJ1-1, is DSGVTQTPKHLITATGQRVTLRCSPRSGDLSVYWYQQSLDQGLQFLIQYYNGEERAKGNILERFSAQQFPDLHSELNLSSLELGDSALYFCASSAMGTGDFMNTEAFFGQGTRLTVV.

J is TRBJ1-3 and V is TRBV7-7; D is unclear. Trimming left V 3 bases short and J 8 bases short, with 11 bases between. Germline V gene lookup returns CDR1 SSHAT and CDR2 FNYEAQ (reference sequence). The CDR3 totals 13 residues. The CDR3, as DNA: TGTGCCAGCAGCTTCGGGCGGTCGGACACCATATATTTT. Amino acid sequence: CASSFGRSDTIYF.

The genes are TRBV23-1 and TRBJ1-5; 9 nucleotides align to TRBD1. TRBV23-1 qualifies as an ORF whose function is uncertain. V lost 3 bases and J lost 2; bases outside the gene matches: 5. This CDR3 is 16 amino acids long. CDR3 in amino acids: CASSQPDRGGNQPQHF. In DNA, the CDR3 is TGCGCCAGCAGTCAGCCGGACAGGGGTGGCAATCAGCCCCAGCATTTT.